A single sample gave rise to the 14 T cell receptor beta chains below, sequenced in a study of CD8+CD57+ T cells in acquired aplastic anemia. For CDR3 and TCR beta VDJ profiling, genomic DNA was the template used. TCRdb re-called the reads through MiXCR, storing one row per CDR3 protein. The sample lists about 270,000 distinct CDR3 sequences, 55% to 60% occurring once. Sequencing was carried out using sorted CD4+, CD8+, or CD8+CD57+ T cells (not recorded which) from PBMCs. The receptor set was obtained from a human donor with severe aplastic anemia or a healthy control (not recorded which).

This chain connects TRBV24-1 to TRBJ2-7; 7 bases map to TRBD2. Germline CDR1 is KGHDR and CDR2 is SFDVKD. The junction had 7 bases not matched to a gene; V was cut back by 9 bases and J by 6 bases. This CDR3 has 12 amino acids. The CDR3 region has the DNA TGTGCCACCGCGGGGGAGCTGGGCGAGCAGTACTTC. Protein: CATAGELGEQYF.

This clonotype was observed a few times. The junction departs from germline at one end; a sequencing error may be responsible. The CDR3 loop is CASSQDWDVF. The CDR3 DNA reads as TGTGCCAGCAGCCAAGATTGGGACGTGTTT. The gene calls are TRBV14 and TRBJ2-2; tentatively, D is TRBD1 or TRBD2 (5 bases each). Germline V gene data show CDR1 as SGHDN and CDR2 as FVKESK. The CDR3 covers 10 residues.

This clonotype was seen a single time. V and J are TRBV7-9 and TRBJ2-3; the match to TRBD1 covers 9 bases. The V and J ends lost 7 bases and 0 bases, in that order; junction bases with no gene match: 17. This CDR3 contains 19 residues. Germline V gene data show CDR1 as SEHNR and CDR2 as FQNEAQ (reference sequence). Written as DNA, the CDR3 is TGTGCCAGCATCCTACGGGGACAGGGATCCTACCCAAGCACAGATACGCAGTATTTT. Translation gives CASILRGQGSYPSTDTQYF.

This clonotype was observed a single time. One base away lies a much larger clone, so this may be a sequencing read error. The rearrangement links TRBV10-3 to TRBJ1-4; TRBD1 matches 7 bases. The CDR3 loop spans 15 amino acids. The germline gives CDR1 ENHRY, CDR2 SYGVKD. V was pared by 5 bases and J by 5 bases, with 8 bases of the junction left unmatched. The CDR3 DNA follows: TGTGCCATCAGTTACTCCGGGACAGAGAATGAAAAACTGTTTTTT. It is translated as CAISYSGTENEKLFF.

This rearrangement joins TRBV7-8 to TRBJ1-2, with D tentatively TRBD1 (5 bases). Looked up from germline, CDR1 is SGHVS and CDR2 is FQNEAQ. This CDR3 region has 14 residues. With 5 bases removed from V and 1 base from J, the gap between germline ends came to 11 bases. The CDR3 DNA follows: TGTGCCAGCAGCCAGGCCCAGGGTAACTATGGCTACACCTTC. Its protein is CASSQAQGNYGYTF.

V usage is TRBV20-1 and J usage is TRBJ2-2; TRBD2 matches at 11 bases. CDR3 length: 14 amino acids. The V segment lost 6 bases and the J segment 6 bases; nucleotides outside the gene matches: 6. The germline V gene encodes CDR1 DFQATT and CDR2 SNEGSKA (reference sequence). The CDR3 coding sequence is TGCAGTGCAACTAGCGGGAGTAGATCCGGGGAGCTGTTTTTT. Translation: CSATSGSRSGELFF.

This sequence joins TRBV7-6 and TRBJ2-2, with D possibly TRBD1 on 5 matching bases. Germline values: CDR1 SGHVS, CDR2 FNYEAQ. This CDR3 is 14 amino acids long. Deletions cut 4 bases from V and 4 bases from J, with 10 bases between. The CDR3, as DNA: TGTGCCAGCAGCTCTAGGGGTCCCACCGGGGAGCTGTTTTTT. Amino acid sequence: CASSSRGPTGELFF.

This rearrangement joins TRBV15 to TRBJ2-5, with 7 bases fitting TRBD2. Germline V lookup: CDR1 LNHNV, CDR2 YYDKDF (reference sequence). V lost 2 bases, J lost 6 bases, and 12 bases stayed unmatched. The CDR3 is 16 amino acids. Here the CDR3 DNA reads TGTGCCACCAGCAGAAGTCGTACGGGGGGAGTAAAGACCCAGTACTTC. It encodes CATSRSRTGGVKTQYF.

The chain couples TRBV29-1 to TRBJ2-7; 8 nucleotides match TRBD2. The CDR3 spans 12 residues. The J segment lost 4 bases and the V segment lost 6 bases, leaving 5 bases of the junction unmatched. The germline gives CDR1 SQVTM, CDR2 ANQGSEA. The CDR3 protein is CSVATGGYEQYF. The CDR3 bases are TGCAGCGTAGCTACGGGGGGGTACGAGCAGTACTTC.

This chain connects TRBV20-1 to TRBJ2-5, with D perhaps being TRBD1 or TRBD2 (5 bases each). V was cut by 2 bases and J by 1 base, with 14 bases left in between. There are 15 residues in the CDR3. In germline, CDR1 is DFQATT, CDR2 SNEGSKA (reference sequence). The CDR3 nucleotides are TGCAGTGCTAGAAGGAGGCAGGGTTTCCAAGAGACCCAGTACTTC. Its translation is CSARRRQGFQETQYF.

CDR3 protein: CASSITGLGEQFF. The CDR3 bases are TGTGCCAGTAGTATAACAGGGCTCGGCGAGCAGTTCTTC. The V gene is TRBV19, the J gene TRBJ2-1; maybe TRBD1 (6 bases). Trimming removed 2 bases at V and 10 bases at J, with 12 bases between. Looked up from germline, CDR1 is LNHDA and CDR2 is SQIVND (reference sequence). This CDR3 comprises 13 residues.

This sequence joins TRBV7-9 and TRBJ2-7; 8 bases agree with TRBD1. The CDR3 runs 14 residues. Unmatched junction bases numbered 8, after V lost 6 bases and J lost 4 bases. The germline gives CDR1 SEHNR, CDR2 FQNEAQ (reference sequence). CDR3 in DNA: TGTGCCAGCAGTCCGACAGGGGACCAATACGAGCAGTACTTC. Its protein product is CASSPTGDQYEQYF.

The chain recombines TRBV20-1 with TRBJ2-1; 10 bases align to TRBD2. The length of the CDR3 is 13 residues. Per the germline V gene, CDR1 is DFQATT and CDR2 is SNEGSKA (reference sequence). The V and J ends lost 8 bases and 6 bases, in that order; junction bases with no gene match: 7. CDR3 nucleotide sequence: TGCAGTCAAACCGGGACTAGCGTCAATGAGCAGTTCTTC. Residues: CSQTGTSVNEQFF.

This clonotype was observed at least ten times. The chain combines TRBV24-1 with TRBJ2-1; D is unclear. Deletions cut 0 bases from V and 10 bases from J, with 12 bases between. In germline, CDR1 is KGHDR, CDR2 SFDVKD. The CDR3 contains 14 residues. CDR3 sequence reads: CATSDLDGHREQFF. Here the CDR3 DNA reads TGTGCCACCAGTGATTTGGACGGCCATAGGGAGCAGTTCTTC.